The following is a T cell receptor beta chain sequence with its context. The antigen remains undetermined. This record belongs to a study of PD-1 blockade in classical Hodgkin lymphoma. As to time point: cycle 4 day 1 (C4D1), after 5 to 7 weeks of nivolumab. The patients all showed relapse after autologous stem cell transplantation, while their brentuximab vedotin exposure varied. Some clones are missing from TCRdb's copy, which holds only in-frame ones; the method was immunoSEQ multiplex PCR. The table records roughly 100,000 clones, approximately 89% of them present only once. The CDR3 loop spans 15 amino acids. V dropped 1 base and J dropped 4 bases, with 15 bases sitting between them. CDR1 and CDR2 from the germline V gene are GTSNPN and SVGIG (reference sequence). Findings of the study overall: Whereas CD4+ TCR diversity had risen significantly by C4D1, CD8+ TCR diversity had not.

This chain links TRBV30 with TRBJ2-3; no reliable D call. The sequence was collected from a human donor with classical Hodgkin lymphoma. Sequencing used peripheral blood mononuclear cells (PBMCs), obtained before the fourth cycle of nivolumab. In DNA form, the CDR3 reads TGTGCCTGGAGTGATCTTGGCTCGTCGGCAGATACGCAGTATTTT. Translation: CAWSDLGSSADTQYF. Together with reference TRBV30 and TRBJ2-3, the CDR3 gives the full variable domain: SQTIHQWPATLVQPVGSPLSLECTVEGTSNPNLYWYRQAAGRGLQLLFYSVGIGQISSEVPQNLSASRPQDRQFILSSKKLLLSDSGFYLCAWSDLGSSADTQYFGPGTRLTVL.